The clone carrying this T cell receptor beta chain was found many times. Unique molecular identifiers tagged the TCRbeta library. TCRdb re-analysed the PCR reads in MiXCR, keeping a single row per CDR3 protein. The sample has about 610,000 distinct CDR3 sequences, approximately 10% seen once. This record comes from a study of T-cell reconstitution after alpha-beta-depleted transplantation in children. The CDR3 has 13 residues. The germline V and J ends were trimmed by 1 base and 2 bases, with 6 bases remaining between them. Germline-derived CDR1 and CDR2 are SGHTA and FQGNSA. This specimen consisted of PBMCs from the stem cell graft donor, obtained from the stem cell graft. The V gene is TRBV7-2, the J gene TRBJ2-7; D gene ambiguous. The sequence derives from a human donor who donated a stem cell graft to a child with acute myeloid leukemia. The CDR3 loop is CASSLVHPYEQYF. CDR3 nucleotides: TGTGCCAGCAGCTTAGTCCACCCCTACGAGCAGTACTTC.